Below are 32 T cell receptor beta chains sequenced from a single sample in a study of shared clonotypes between healthy human individuals. Profiling relied on immunoSEQ multiplex PCR, and the TCRdb table lists in-frame clones only, not all of them. The table lists 2 million to 2.5 million clones, approximately 90% of them singletons. The material sequenced was naive CD4+ T cells from PBMCs. Noted subset: CD45RA+ positively selected. These receptor sequences come from a man aged 18 to 29 in good health. Some clones in this sample may be carry-over from other donors' samples.

Concerning this clone itself: Other DNA sequences of this sample code for an identical CDR3. The chain is built from TRBV19 and TRBJ2-3; D remains unclear. CDR3 size: 11 residues. Trimming shortened V by 4 bases and J by 5 bases, and 4 bases separated the two germline ends. Germline loops: CDR1 LNHDA, CDR2 SQIVND (reference sequence). The CDR3 here is CASSTRDTQYF. The CDR3 coding sequence is TGTGCCAGTAGTACAAGAGATACGCAGTATTTT.

The chain couples TRBV7-2 to TRBJ2-1; D not resolved. The germline CDR1 and CDR2 sequences are SGHTA and FQGNSA. Trimming stripped 2 bases from V and 5 bases from J, with 13 bases between. The CDR3 runs 15 residues. The CDR3: CASSLLGQAHNEQFF. For the CDR3, the DNA is TGTGCCAGCAGCTTATTGGGCCAGGCCCACAATGAGCAGTTCTTC.

The chain carries TRBV6-1 and TRBJ2-1; tentative D call: TRBD2 (5 bases). The CDR3 has 12 amino acids. V lost 6 bases and J 9 bases, leaving 12 bases between the germline ends. CDR1 and CDR2 (germline): MNHNS, SASEGT. The CDR3 DNA follows: TGTGCCAGCAGGGACCGAGGGAGTGAGCAGTTCTTC. It codes for CASRDRGSEQFF.

The chain couples TRBV10-3 to TRBJ2-1; no firm D call. The CDR3 is 11 amino acids. V was trimmed by 6 bases and J by 5 bases, leaving 5 bases between them. The germline V gene encodes CDR1 ENHRY and CDR2 SYGVKD. DNA of the CDR3: TGTGCCATCAGCCCCAACAATGAGCAGTTCTTC. Its protein product is CAISPNNEQFF.

The chain recombines TRBV5-1 with TRBJ1-1; TRBD1 is a possible D gene (5 bases). CDR1 SGHRS and CDR2 YFSETQ come from the germline V gene. Trimming removed 9 bases from V and 2 bases from J, with 14 bases in between. This CDR3 is built from 13 residues. The CDR3 protein is CATSQEPNTEAFF. CDR3 nucleotide sequence: TGCGCCACCTCACAGGAACCTAACACTGAAGCTTTCTTT.

The chain has TRBV7-8 and TRBJ2-7; 8 nucleotides align to TRBD2. Germline V gene lookup returns CDR1 SGHVS and CDR2 FQNEAQ. The CDR3 length is 13 residues. V trimming: 4 bases; J trimming: 4 bases; junction bases outside the gene matches: 3. CDR3 region: CASSSGGGYEQYF. The CDR3 DNA follows: TGTGCCAGCAGCTCAGGCGGGGGGTACGAGCAGTACTTC.

The V call is TRBV7-9, the J call TRBJ1-5; D not resolved. Germline loops: CDR1 SEHNR, CDR2 FQNEAQ (reference sequence). The CDR3 is 13 amino acids. V lost 1 base and J lost 7, with 8 bases in between. CDR3 DNA: TGTGCCAGCAGCTTAGAAATAGGACAGCCCCAGCATTTT. Its translation: CASSLEIGQPQHF.

This clone was counted between two and nine times. The gene calls are TRBV7-9 and TRBJ1-4, with no clear D. The CDR3 is 13 amino acids. Germline assignment: CDR1 SEHNR and CDR2 FQNEAQ (reference sequence). The ends were cut back, 6 bases at V and 2 bases at J, with 7 bases in the middle. The DNA for the CDR3 is TGTGCCAGCAGGCGTGAGACTAATGAAAAACTGTTTTTT. It translates to CASRRETNEKLFF.

The rearrangement links TRBV7-3 to TRBJ2-3; TRBD2 might be the D (5 bases). The CDR3 is made up of 16 amino acids. Trimming cost V 5 bases and J 4 bases, with 19 bases left between them. Per germline, CDR1 SGHTA and CDR2 FQGTGA. CDR3 coding DNA: TGTGCCAGCAGCCCCCATGGGAGAACAGAGCCAGATACGCAGTATTTT. Protein product: CASSPHGRTEPDTQYF.

This clone was seen a single time. The chain has TRBV5-5 and TRBJ2-2; TRBD1 matches 9 bases. The V and J ends lost 2 bases and 1 base, in that order; junction bases with no gene match: 3. The germline V gene encodes CDR1 SGHKS and CDR2 YYEKEE (reference sequence). This CDR3 contains 16 residues. DNA of the CDR3: TGTGCCAGCAGCTTACAGGGGGCCATGAACACCGGGGAGCTGTTTTTT. It translates to CASSLQGAMNTGELFF.

The rearrangement links TRBV5-1 to TRBJ2-2; D remains ambiguous. The germline V gene has CDR1 SGHRS and CDR2 YFSETQ. The CDR3 sequence is 14 residues long. V was cut by 0 bases and J by 6 bases, with 9 bases left in between. CDR3 protein: CASSLGIIAGELFF. Written as DNA, the CDR3 is TGCGCCAGCAGCTTGGGCATAATCGCCGGGGAGCTGTTTTTT.

The rearrangement uses TRBV30 and TRBJ2-5; 10 nucleotides match TRBD2. The germline gives CDR1 GTSNPN, CDR2 SVGIG (reference sequence). The CDR3 extends over 15 amino acids. The V segment lost 2 bases and the J segment 5 bases; nucleotides outside the gene matches: 8. The CDR3 DNA follows: TGTGCCTGGAGTTCGGCTAGCGGGAGACGGGAGACCCAGTACTTC. The encoded protein is CAWSSASGRRETQYF.

This sequence joins TRBV2 and TRBJ2-7; maybe TRBD1 (6 bases). The CDR3 runs 19 residues. Germline loops: CDR1 SNHLY, CDR2 FYNNEI. The V and J ends lost 2 bases and 1 base respectively, with 24 bases between them. CDR3 in amino acids: CASSEPYRARTARSYEQYF. DNA for the CDR3: TGTGCCAGCAGTGAACCATATAGGGCACGGACAGCCAGATCCTACGAGCAGTACTTC. Full variable domain (rest looked up from reference TRBV2 and TRBJ2-7): EPEVTQTPSHQVTQMGQEVILRCVPISNHLYFYWYRQILGQKVEFLVSFYNNEISEKSEIFDDQFSVERPDGSNFTLKIRSTKLEDSAMYFCASSEPYRARTARSYEQYFGPGTRLTVT.

In the case of this clone: Distinct nucleotide sequences in the sample also encode this CDR3. The rearrangement uses TRBV10-3 and TRBJ2-7; 8 bases are shared with TRBD1. Germline V gene data show CDR1 as ENHRY and CDR2 as SYGVKD. The CDR3 sequence is 14 residues long. The junction had 4 bases not matched to a gene; V was cut back by 6 bases and J by 0 bases. The CDR3 DNA follows: TGTGCCATCAGAGGGACAGGCGCCTCCTACGAGCAGTACTTC. Residues: CAIRGTGASYEQYF.

Regarding this clone: The germline gene is not matched at one end of the junction; a read error may be the cause. The CDR3 here is CASTLGGYKETQYF. The CDR3 bases are TGTGCCAGCACCTTAGGAGGGTATAAAGAGACCCAGTACTTC. The J gene is TRBJ2-5, the V gene TRBV7-2; D is perhaps TRBD2 (6 bases). The CDR3 consists of 14 residues. The germline V gene encodes CDR1 SGHTA and CDR2 FQGNSA.

The genes are TRBV7-2 and TRBJ2-3; unclear D gene. Germline CDR1 is SGHTA and CDR2 is FQGNSA. V lost 4 bases to trimming and J lost 2 bases, with 19 bases between them. The CDR3 has 17 residues. CDR3 bases: TGTGCCAGCAGCTCCCCGAGTAGACCGCACAACACAGATACGCAGTATTTT. It yields the protein CASSSPSRPHNTDTQYF. The full variable domain, its missing parts supplied by reference TRBV7-2 and TRBJ2-3, is GAGVSQSPSNKVTEKGKDVELRCDPISGHTALYWYRQSLGQGLEFLIYFQGNSAPDKSGLPSDRFSAERTGGSVSTLTIQRTQQEDSAVYLCASSSPSRPHNTDTQYFGPGTRLTVL.

The chain is built from TRBV28 and TRBJ1-2; D gene unclear. CDR3 length: 14 amino acids. CDR1 is MDHEN, CDR2 SYDVKM, per germline. The V and J ends lost 1 base and 2 bases respectively, with 8 bases between them. CDR3 in DNA: TGTGCCAGCAGTTTATTTAAGGCGAACTATGGCTACACCTTC. Protein product: CASSLFKANYGYTF.

The V gene is TRBV5-6, the J gene TRBJ1-6, with D unclear. The ends were cut back, 0 bases at V and 7 bases at J, with 17 bases in the middle. CDR1 is SGHDT and CDR2 is YYEEEE in the germline V gene. The CDR3 runs 17 residues. CDR3 DNA sequence: TGTGCCAGCAGCTTGGGTCGGGGTACCTCTGTGAATTCACCCCTCCACTTT. Amino acids: CASSLGRGTSVNSPLHF.

This rearrangement joins TRBV29-1 to TRBJ2-3, with no clear D. Trimming cost V 2 bases and J 0 bases, with 12 bases left between them. Germline V gene sequence: CDR1 SQVTM, CDR2 ANQGSEA. This CDR3 spans 15 amino acids. CDR3 DNA: TGCAGCGTTGAACTTTGGGGATCTAGCACAGATACGCAGTATTTT. Amino acid sequence: CSVELWGSSTDTQYF.

To note about this clone: The sample contains more than one DNA sequence encoding this CDR3. The chain carries TRBV27 and TRBJ2-5; tentatively, D is TRBD2 (6 bases). The CDR3 covers 14 residues. Looked up from germline, CDR1 is MNHEY and CDR2 is SMNVEV (reference sequence). The V end lost 4 bases, the J end lost 1 base, and 10 bases lay between the germline ends. CDR3 amino acids: CASSSVGSQETQYF. The CDR3, as DNA: TGTGCCAGCAGTTCAGTCGGGAGCCAAGAGACCCAGTACTTC.

This clone is a singleton in its sample. V is TRBV6-1 and J is TRBJ2-4; D not resolved. Trimming stripped 9 bases from V and 7 bases from J, with 19 bases between. The germline CDR1 and CDR2 sequences are MNHNS and SASEGT. The CDR3 has 14 residues. CDR3 sequence (DNA): TGTGCCAGTTCGGCGGTCTCCCAGATTAACATTCAGTACTTC. Amino acid sequence: CASSAVSQINIQYF.

This chain links TRBV29-1 with TRBJ1-1; D is ambiguous. Trimming shortened V by 2 bases and J by 1 base, and 8 bases separated the two germline ends. The germline V gene has CDR1 SQVTM and CDR2 ANQGSEA. The CDR3 loop spans 13 amino acids. The chain's CDR3 is CSVERVWNTEAFF. CDR3 DNA sequence: TGCAGCGTTGAAAGGGTCTGGAACACTGAAGCTTTCTTT.

This clone was recorded only once. The chain employs TRBV5-1 and TRBJ2-5, with D possibly being TRBD2 (5 bases). The germline V gene has CDR1 SGHRS and CDR2 YFSETQ. The CDR3 runs 15 residues. V was pared by 0 bases and J by 1 base, with 10 bases between. Written as DNA, the CDR3 is TGCGCCAGCAGCTTGGCGCCCACTAGCCAAGAGACCCAGTACTTC. As protein: CASSLAPTSQETQYF.

The chain couples TRBV7-2 to TRBJ1-3; no definite D call. CDR1 is SGHTA and CDR2 is FQGNSA in the germline V gene. The CDR3 contains 16 residues. Between the trimmed V and J ends, which lost 0 bases and 3 bases, there was a span of 12 bases. The CDR3 nucleotides read TGTGCCAGCAGCTTAGCTTTGCCCCTATTTGGAAACACCATATATTTT. Translating gives CASSLALPLFGNTIYF.

This chain's CDR3 is CASSAIPNFRTSGLHTEAFF. The CDR3 DNA reads as TGTGCCAGCAGTGCGATTCCAAATTTCAGGACATCGGGATTACACACTGAAGCTTTCTTT. The rearrangement uses TRBV6-1 and TRBJ1-1, with TRBD1 as a possible D gene (5 bases). The length of the CDR3 is 20 residues. Trimming cost V 4 bases and J 3 bases, with 30 bases left between them. CDR1 is MNHNS and CDR2 is SASEGT in the germline V gene.

The chain employs TRBV10-3 and TRBJ2-5, with D unresolved. V was cut by 8 bases and J by 1 base, with 11 bases left in between. CDR3 length: 13 amino acids. CDR1 is ENHRY, CDR2 SYGVKD, per germline. The CDR3 sequence: CAIGVGPQETQYF. The CDR3 DNA is TGTGCCATCGGGGTCGGTCCCCAAGAGACCCAGTACTTC.

The chain is built from TRBV29-1 and TRBJ2-2; D gene ambiguous. Germline assignment: CDR1 SQVTM and CDR2 ANQGSEA. The V and J ends lost 0 bases and 0 bases respectively, with 5 bases between them. The CDR3 extends over 14 amino acids. CDR3 in amino acids: CSVEERTNTGELFF. CDR3 DNA: TGCAGCGTTGAAGAAAGGACGAACACCGGGGAGCTGTTTTTT.

The V call is TRBV5-1, the J call TRBJ2-3; 10 bases fit TRBD1. CDR1 is SGHRS and CDR2 is YFSETQ in the germline V gene. J was trimmed by 4 bases and V by 4 bases; bases with no gene match: 6. The CDR3 is 15 amino acids. The CDR3 protein is CASSVATGGPDTQYF. CDR3 bases: TGCGCCAGCAGCGTCGCGACAGGGGGCCCAGATACGCAGTATTTT. Drawing the rest from reference TRBV5-1 and TRBJ2-3, the complete variable domain is KAGVTQTPRYLIKTRGQQVTLSCSPISGHRSVSWYQQTPGQGLQFLFEYFSETQRNKGNFPGRFSGRQFSNSRSEMNVSTLELGDSALYLCASSVATGGPDTQYFGPGTRLTVL.

A word on this clone: Additional DNA sequences in this sample encode the identical CDR3. The chain uses TRBV11-2 and TRBJ1-2; tentative D call: TRBD1 (5 bases). Germline CDR1 SGHAT, CDR2 FQNNGV. Trimming cost V 1 base and J 6 bases, with 6 bases left between them. The CDR3 is 12 amino acids. The CDR3 spells CASSLAGNGYTF. The CDR3 nucleotides are TGTGCCAGCAGCTTAGCAGGGAATGGCTACACCTTC.

The V call is TRBV13, the J call TRBJ1-2, with D perhaps TRBD1 (5 bases). The CDR3 is made up of 16 amino acids. V lost 3 bases to trimming and J lost 1 base, with 15 bases between them. The germline V gene has CDR1 PRHDT and CDR2 FYEKMQ (reference sequence). CDR3 DNA: TGTGCCAGCAGCTTCTCCCTCGGGGGACGTAACTATGGCTACACCTTC. As protein: CASSFSLGGRNYGYTF.

This chain links TRBV4-1 with TRBJ1-1; D is ambiguous. V was trimmed by 4 bases and J by 3 bases, leaving 6 bases between them. The length of the CDR3 is 12 residues. Germline values: CDR1 MGHRA, CDR2 YSYEKL. CDR3 coding DNA: TGCGCCAGCAGCCTCCAGGACACTGAAGCTTTCTTT. Translation: CASSLQDTEAFF.

The chain combines TRBV7-9 with TRBJ1-2, with 9 nucleotides matching TRBD1. Trimming at V came to 5 bases and at J to 6 bases, leaving 16 bases not matched to a gene. Germline V lookup: CDR1 SEHNR, CDR2 FQNEAQ (reference sequence). CDR3 length equals 17 residues. The CDR3 DNA reads TGTGCCAGCAGCCCCGCCAAACTTGGACAGGGGCATGATGGCTACACCTTC. Its protein is CASSPAKLGQGHDGYTF.